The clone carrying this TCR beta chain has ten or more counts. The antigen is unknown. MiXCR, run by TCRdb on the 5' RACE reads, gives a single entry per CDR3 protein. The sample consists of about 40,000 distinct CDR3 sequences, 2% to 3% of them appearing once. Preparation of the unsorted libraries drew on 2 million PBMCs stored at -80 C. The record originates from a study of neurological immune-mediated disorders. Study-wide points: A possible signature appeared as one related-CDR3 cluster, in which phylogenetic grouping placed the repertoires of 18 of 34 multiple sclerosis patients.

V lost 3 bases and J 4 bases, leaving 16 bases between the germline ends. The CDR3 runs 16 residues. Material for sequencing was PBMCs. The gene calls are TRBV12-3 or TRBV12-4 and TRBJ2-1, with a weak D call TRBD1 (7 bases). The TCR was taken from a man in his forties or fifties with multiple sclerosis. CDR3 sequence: CASSLGGAGGYNEQFF. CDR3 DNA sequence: TGTGCCAGCAGTTTGGGTGGGGCAGGGGGGTACAATGAGCAGTTCTTC.